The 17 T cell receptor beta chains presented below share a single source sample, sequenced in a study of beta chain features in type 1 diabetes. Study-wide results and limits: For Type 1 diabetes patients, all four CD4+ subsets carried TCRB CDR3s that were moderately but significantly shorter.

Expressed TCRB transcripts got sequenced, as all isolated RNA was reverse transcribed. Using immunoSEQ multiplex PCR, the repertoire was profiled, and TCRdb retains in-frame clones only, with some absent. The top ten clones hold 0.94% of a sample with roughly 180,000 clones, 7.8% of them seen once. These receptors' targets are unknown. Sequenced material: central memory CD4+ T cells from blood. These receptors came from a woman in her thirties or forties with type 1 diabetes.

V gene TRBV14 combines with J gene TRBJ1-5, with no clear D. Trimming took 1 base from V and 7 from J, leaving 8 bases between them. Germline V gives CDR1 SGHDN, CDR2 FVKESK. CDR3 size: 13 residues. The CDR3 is CASSQGDLQPQHF. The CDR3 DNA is TGTGCCAGCAGCCAAGGAGATCTCCAGCCCCAGCATTTT.

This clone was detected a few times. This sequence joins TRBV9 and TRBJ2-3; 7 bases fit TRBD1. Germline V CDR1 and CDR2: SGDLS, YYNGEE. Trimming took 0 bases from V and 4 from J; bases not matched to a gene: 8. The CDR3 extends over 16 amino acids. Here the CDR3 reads CASSVGEGAGADTQYF. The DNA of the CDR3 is TGTGCCAGCAGCGTAGGTGAGGGGGCGGGCGCAGATACGCAGTATTTT.

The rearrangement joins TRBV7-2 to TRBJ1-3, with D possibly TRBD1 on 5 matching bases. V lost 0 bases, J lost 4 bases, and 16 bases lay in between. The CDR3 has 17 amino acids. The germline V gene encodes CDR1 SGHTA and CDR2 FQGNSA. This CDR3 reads CASSLAGGGAQGNTIYF. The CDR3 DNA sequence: TGTGCCAGCAGCTTAGCGGGCGGAGGGGCGCAGGGAAACACCATATATTTT.

The CDR3, as DNA: TGCGCCAGCGGGGCAGGGCAAGAGACCCAGTACTTC. Translation: CASGAGQETQYF. V gene TRBV5-1 combines with J gene TRBJ2-5; TRBD1 might be the D (5 bases). This CDR3 spans 12 amino acids. Per the germline V gene, CDR1 is SGHRS and CDR2 is YFSETQ. Trimming shortened V by 7 bases and J by 2 bases, and 9 bases separated the two germline ends.

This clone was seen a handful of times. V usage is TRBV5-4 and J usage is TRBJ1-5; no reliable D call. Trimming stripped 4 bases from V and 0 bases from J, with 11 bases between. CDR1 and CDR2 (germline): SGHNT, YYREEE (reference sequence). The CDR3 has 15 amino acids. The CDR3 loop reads CASSRAVDSNQPQHF. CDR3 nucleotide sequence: TGTGCCAGCAGCCGTGCGGTTGATAGCAATCAGCCCCAGCATTTT.

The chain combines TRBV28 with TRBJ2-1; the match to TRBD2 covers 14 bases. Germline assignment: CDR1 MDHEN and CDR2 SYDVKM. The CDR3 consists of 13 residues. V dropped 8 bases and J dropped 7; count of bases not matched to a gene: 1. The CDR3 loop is CASGLAGGNEQFF. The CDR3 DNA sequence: TGTGCCAGCGGACTAGCGGGAGGAAATGAGCAGTTCTTC.

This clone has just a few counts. Here the CDR3 DNA reads TGTGCCAGCTCGCGTTTTCCGGGGGTACAAGAGACCCAGTACTTC. Translating gives CASSRFPGVQETQYF. The genes are TRBV28 and TRBJ2-5; D is possibly TRBD2 (6 bases). This CDR3 is 15 amino acids long. Germline CDR1 MDHEN, CDR2 SYDVKM. Trimming removed 8 bases at V and 2 bases at J, with 18 bases between.

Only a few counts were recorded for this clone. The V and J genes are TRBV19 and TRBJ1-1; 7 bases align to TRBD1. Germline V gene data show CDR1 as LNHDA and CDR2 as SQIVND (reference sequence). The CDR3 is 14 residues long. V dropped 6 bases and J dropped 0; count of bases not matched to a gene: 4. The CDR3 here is CASRKGQLNTEAFF. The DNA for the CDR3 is TGTGCCAGTAGGAAGGGACAGTTGAACACTGAAGCTTTCTTT.

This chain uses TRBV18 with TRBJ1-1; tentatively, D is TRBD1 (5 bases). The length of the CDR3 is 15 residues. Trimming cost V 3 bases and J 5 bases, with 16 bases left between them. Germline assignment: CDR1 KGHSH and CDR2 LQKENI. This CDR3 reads CASSPQLTVETEAFF. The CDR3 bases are TGTGCCAGCTCACCCCAGTTGACAGTAGAAACTGAAGCTTTCTTT.

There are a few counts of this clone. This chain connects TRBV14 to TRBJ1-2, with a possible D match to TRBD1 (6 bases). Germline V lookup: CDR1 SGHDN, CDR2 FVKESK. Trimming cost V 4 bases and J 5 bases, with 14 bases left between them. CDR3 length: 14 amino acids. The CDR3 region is CASSPFRTDYGYTF. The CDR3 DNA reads TGTGCCAGCAGCCCCTTTAGGACAGATTATGGCTACACCTTC.

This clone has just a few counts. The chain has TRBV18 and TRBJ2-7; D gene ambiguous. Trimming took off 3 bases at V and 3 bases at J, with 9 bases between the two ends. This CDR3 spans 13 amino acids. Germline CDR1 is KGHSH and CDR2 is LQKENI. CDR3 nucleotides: TGTGCCAGCTCACCGGTTGGCGGCTACGAGCAGTACTTC. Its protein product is CASSPVGGYEQYF.

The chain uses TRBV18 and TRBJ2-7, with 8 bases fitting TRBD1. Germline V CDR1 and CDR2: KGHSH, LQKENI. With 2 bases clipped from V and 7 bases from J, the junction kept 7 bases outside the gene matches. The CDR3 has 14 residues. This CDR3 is CASSPGQGQGEQYF. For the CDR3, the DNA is TGTGCCAGCTCACCAGGACAGGGCCAAGGGGAGCAGTACTTC.

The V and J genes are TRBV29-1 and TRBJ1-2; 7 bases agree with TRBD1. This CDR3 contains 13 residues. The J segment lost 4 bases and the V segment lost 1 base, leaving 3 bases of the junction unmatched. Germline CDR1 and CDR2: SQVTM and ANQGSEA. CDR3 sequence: CSVEGGTVYGYTF. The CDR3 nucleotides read TGCAGCGTTGAAGGGGGGACAGTCTATGGCTACACCTTC.

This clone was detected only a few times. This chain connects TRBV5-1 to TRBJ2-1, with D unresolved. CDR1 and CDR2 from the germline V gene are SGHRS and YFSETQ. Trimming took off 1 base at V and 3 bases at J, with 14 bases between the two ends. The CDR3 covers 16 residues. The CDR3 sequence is CASSLIVTSSYNEQFF. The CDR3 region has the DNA TGCGCCAGCAGCTTGATTGTCACGTCGAGCTACAATGAGCAGTTCTTC.

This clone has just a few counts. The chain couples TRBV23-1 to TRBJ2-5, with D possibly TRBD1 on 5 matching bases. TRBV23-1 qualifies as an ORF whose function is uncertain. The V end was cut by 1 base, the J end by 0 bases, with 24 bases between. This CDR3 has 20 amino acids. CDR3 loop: CASSQWGRTPTPHYQETQYF. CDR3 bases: TGCGCCAGCAGTCAATGGGGCAGAACTCCTACTCCTCATTACCAAGAGACCCAGTACTTC.

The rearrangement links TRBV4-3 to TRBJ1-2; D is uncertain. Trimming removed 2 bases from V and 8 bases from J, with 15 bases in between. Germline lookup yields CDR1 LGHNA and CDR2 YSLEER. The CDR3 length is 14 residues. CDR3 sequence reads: CASSQYGPAGGYTF. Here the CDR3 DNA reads TGCGCCAGCAGCCAATACGGACCCGCGGGGGGCTACACCTTC.

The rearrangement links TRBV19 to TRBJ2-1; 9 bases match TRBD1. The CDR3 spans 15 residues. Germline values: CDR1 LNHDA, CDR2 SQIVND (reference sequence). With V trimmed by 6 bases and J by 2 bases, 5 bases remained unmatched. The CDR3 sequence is CASSLQGAPYNEQFF. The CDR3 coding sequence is TGTGCCAGTAGCCTACAGGGGGCACCCTACAATGAGCAGTTCTTC.